This T cell receptor beta chain was obtained from a study of T cell responses to AZD1222 COVID-19 vaccine (dated by TCRdb to 2020 to 2022). Notes on the research overall: AZD1222 recipients whose second dose came at about 4 weeks and those whose second dose came at about 12 weeks were combined into one group, since spike-specific TCR depth and breadth did not differ between the two schedules. TCR sequencing was performed for approximately 240 trial participants, of whom around 200 were given two doses of AZD1222 and approximately 25 were given two doses of MenACWY control vaccine. Trial participants were enrolled by age into subgroups of 18-55, 56-69 and 70-plus years, and about 150, 27 and 61 TCR-sequenced participants, respectively, were included in these subgroups.

The CDR3 regions of human TCRbeta chains were analyzed by immunosequencing. Concerning the study's data processing: TCRs in the repertoires were matched against a reference library of SARS-CoV-2-specific TCRs that had been generated with the MIRA antigen-specificity platform. Breadth meant the fraction of unique TCRs that were SARS-CoV-2-associated, whereas depth meant the fraction of total T cells that were SARS-CoV-2-associated. Using the MIRA data, every spike-specific TCR was mapped to the spike region that the TCR reacted to and assigned to either a CD4 or a CD8 class. Log10-transformed breadth and depth values were compared by one-way ANOVA with Sidak's multiple comparisons tests. TCRdb's version of the immuneACCESS table is confined to in-frame rearrangements and falls short of the full clone set. An unresolved V gene accounts for under half of the shortfall where checked; the remainder is of unknown origin. The DNA gave D and trimming, while V, J and clone size come from that table. This sample holds approximately 82,000 clones; 90% were observed only once. The ten most abundant clones make up 5.2% of the sample.

From cysteine to phenylalanine, the CDR3 is 16 amino acids long. CDR3 DNA is the only sequence kept; it has 48 bases, read in frame from the first base. From the germline V gene, CDR1 is MRHNA and CDR2 is SNTAGT. Trimmed from V: 9 bases; trimmed from J: 2 bases; junction bases lacking a gene match: 10. What the authors observed across the whole study: Participants were mostly white British, with more females than males. The authors suggested clonal diversity may have been underestimated. No day 14 peak-response samples were available, so repertoires were characterized only after the peak T cell response. Reportedly, close to half of the unique spike-specific TCRs recognized epitopes lying outside the regions that are mutated in the B.1.351 and B.1.1.7 variants. After two AZD1222 doses, both the breadth and the depth of spike-specific TCRs were significantly higher than at day 0 and than in MenACWY recipients. Only five or six AZD1222 recipients were SARS-CoV-2 seropositive at baseline, limiting conclusions about previously exposed vaccinees. The whole spike protein was spanned by vaccine-associated CD4 TCRs, and dominant responses were seen in regions 160-218 and 743-854. In the small 56-69-year group, the increase in depth fell short of significance, most likely because of low power.

In light of the paper, this sample's time point label describes: baseline before first vaccination. The vaccinee samples were drawn from two UK trials, COV001 and COV002, one of which was a single-blind randomized controlled phase 2/3 trial testing AZD1222 (ChAdOx1 nCoV-19) in healthy adults. For TCRbeta chain sequencing, PBMC samples from trial participants were taken at day 0 and at day 28 after the second dose. Regarding this clone: Its target antigen remains unknown. No much larger clone exists at a distance of one base, and base qualities are not known.

The chain joins TRBV6-4 to TRBJ2-2; the junction holds 9 bases that match TRBD2. The sequencing here drew on peripheral blood, taken on day 0 of AZD1222 vaccination. The clonotype was recovered from an adult in good health. The CDR3 reads CASQRLAGLNTGELFF. In nucleotides, the sequence is TGTGCCAGTCAACGGCTAGCGGGACTTAACACCGGGGAGCTGTTTTTT.